This T cell receptor (beta chain) came from a study of blood T cells in healthy people across ages. Per germline, CDR1 SEHNR and CDR2 FQNEAQ (reference sequence). J gave up 12 bases and V 5 bases, and 15 bases lay outside the gene matches. The CDR3 is made up of 15 amino acids. The donors, healthy Caucasians from Russia, were aged roughly 6 to 90. A second PCR of roughly 7 to 11 cycles used a sample-barcoded 5' primer and a J-beta primer mix. TCRdb recomputed calls from the 5' RACE reads with MiXCR, one row per CDR3 protein. In the table there are roughly 800,000 distinct CDR3 sequences, 58% of which are singletons.

Material: blood. This receptor was identified in a man aged 25 to 45 in good health. The chain couples TRBV7-9 to TRBJ2-1, with 8 bases lining up with TRBD2. The CDR3, as DNA: TGTGCCAGCAGCAGAGAACTAGCGGCCGTGAACGGGCAGTTCTTC. It translates to CASSRELAAVNGQFF.